The present entry profiles one TCR beta chain with its context. Germline lookup yields CDR1 DFQATT and CDR2 SNEGSKA (reference sequence). This CDR3 is built from 15 residues. The V and J ends lost 1 base and 6 bases respectively, with 13 bases between them. This sample was included in a study of blood T cells in healthy people across ages. A second about 7 to 12 cycle PCR used barcoded and J-beta primers. MiXCR, applied by TCRdb to the 5' RACE reads, yields one record per CDR3 protein. The table shows 1.5 million or so distinct CDR3 sequences, with roughly 43% occurring only once. The receptor comes from a woman aged 18-30 years in good health. Sequencing used blood. J is TRBJ1-6 and V is TRBV20-1; D is unresolved. DNA of the CDR3: TGCAGTGCTAGAGGCCCGGGTCTGATTAATTCACCCCTCCACTTT. Translation: CSARGPGLINSPLHF.